This is a list of T cell receptor beta chains from one sample in a study of blood T cell repertoires in COVID-19. TCRdb's table, derived via immunoSEQ multiplex PCR, lists solely in-frame clones and lacks some. The sample yields some 220,000 clones, 83% seen once. The sequencing sample was made of peripheral blood. These receptors came from a human donor in a cohort sampled during active COVID-19. Both conserved end residues are part of each CDR3. A D gene is named only where the DNA matches it firmly. Clone sizes are given selectively: once, few, many, or a class where the clone is expanded.

TGCGCCAGCAGCCTTTCCCAGAATCTTAGCAATCAGCCCCAGCATTTT | CASSLSQNLSNQPQHF | - | TRBV10-1 | - | TRBJ1-5
TGTGCCAGCAGAAGACAGGGGGGCACCTACGAGCAGTACTTC | CASRRQGGTYEQYF | few | TRBV5-6 | TRBD1 | TRBJ2-7
TGTGCCAGCAGCTCCCGGACAGGGCCGGCCGGGGAGCTGTTTTTT | CASSSRTGPAGELFF | - | TRBV11-3 | TRBD1 | TRBJ2-2
TGTGCAACCGGGGAGGGGGAGCAGTACTTC | CATGEGEQYF | - | TRBV10-3 | TRBD2 | TRBJ2-7
TGTGCCAGCTCACCCCGGACAGGGGGCTTAGGGACTGAAGCTTTCTTT | CASSPRTGGLGTEAFF | - | TRBV18 | TRBD1 | TRBJ1-1
TGTGCCAGCAGCTTATACGTAGGGGCCTCTGGAAACACCATATATTTT | CASSLYVGASGNTIYF | - | TRBV7-9 | - | TRBJ1-3
TGCGCCAGCAGCTTAGTAGCGGGAGGATTCGCCGGGGAGCTGTTTTTT | CASSLVAGGFAGELFF | once | TRBV5-1 | TRBD2 | TRBJ2-2
TGCGCCAGCAGCGTAGGACAGGGTGGTCTTCCGAACACCGGGGAGCTGTTTTTT | CASSVGQGGLPNTGELFF | - | TRBV5-1 | TRBD1 | TRBJ2-2
TGCGCCAGCAGCTCGACAGGGCGCTACGAGCAGTACTTC | CASSSTGRYEQYF | once | TRBV5-1 | TRBD1 | TRBJ2-7
TGTGCCAGCAGTGAATCGAACAAGAACACTGAAGCTTTCTTT | CASSESNKNTEAFF | - | TRBV6-1 | - | TRBJ1-1
TGCAGCGCCGTGACGCGGGGGGGAGTATCCCAAGGGGAGCAGTACTTC | CSAVTRGGVSQGEQYF | - | TRBV29-1 | TRBD2 | TRBJ2-7
TGTGCGGCGAGGCCACGCTCCTACAATGAGCAGTTCTTC | CAARPRSYNEQFF | - | TRBV28 | - | TRBJ2-1
TGTGCCAGCAATACAGGGGGCCGAGGCTACACCTTC | CASNTGGRGYTF | few | TRBV6-5 | TRBD1 | TRBJ1-2
TGTGCCAGTAGCCGACAGGGGATCTACGAGCAGTACTTC | CASSRQGIYEQYF | - | TRBV19 | TRBD1 | TRBJ2-7
TGCAGCGTTGAGCGGGGACGCTACAATGAGCAGTTCTTC | CSVERGRYNEQFF | - | TRBV29-1 | - | TRBJ2-1
TGTGCCGGGAGTACTTGGCCCTATAATTCACCCCTCCACTTT | CAGSTWPYNSPLHF | - | TRBV2 | - | TRBJ1-6
TGCGCCAGCAGCTTGGCCAGGACAGGGGGGGATAATGAGCAGTTCTTC | CASSLARTGGDNEQFF | - | TRBV5-1 | TRBD1 | TRBJ2-1
TGTGCCACCAGCGGGCTTAGCTCCTATAATTCACCCCTCCACTTT | CATSGLSSYNSPLHF | once | TRBV15 | - | TRBJ1-6
TGTGCCAGCAGTCCGTGGGGCTTACAGGGGGAAGATCATGGCTACACCTTC | CASSPWGLQGEDHGYTF | - | TRBV27 | TRBD1 | TRBJ1-2
TGTGCCAGCAGCTTAGCGCCTATCCCGGATGAAAAACTGTTTTTT | CASSLAPIPDEKLFF | - | TRBV7-6 | - | TRBJ1-4
TGCGCCAGCAGTTTGGGCAAGGACAATGAGCAGTTCTTC | CASSLGKDNEQFF | - | TRBV10-1 | - | TRBJ2-1
TGTGCCAGCAGCCTCGCGGGACAGGGGGCACAAGGGGCCAACGTCCTGACTTTC | CASSLAGQGAQGANVLTF | - | TRBV6-4 | TRBD1 | TRBJ2-6
TGTGCCAGTAGTATGACAGGACAGGGGGCTGACGAGCAGTACTTC | CASSMTGQGADEQYF | - | TRBV19 | TRBD1 | TRBJ2-7
TGCGCCAGCAGCTCGACTAGCACCGGCACAGATACGCAGTATTTT | CASSSTSTGTDTQYF | - | TRBV5-1 | TRBD2 | TRBJ2-3
TGTGCCAGCAGCGTAGATGGCAGAGGAGATACGCAGTATTTT | CASSVDGRGDTQYF | - | TRBV9 | - | TRBJ2-3
TGTGCCATCAGTGGGCTAGCGGGGGAGACCCAGTACTTC | CAISGLAGETQYF | - | TRBV10-3 | TRBD2 | TRBJ2-5
TGTGCCAGCAGCCTCTCCGGGTTCGAAAATAGCAATCAGCCCCAGCATTTT | CASSLSGFENSNQPQHF | - | TRBV4-2 | - | TRBJ1-5
TGCGCCAGCAGCTACGGGACAGGGGTTGTAACGACTGAAGCTTTCTTT | CASSYGTGVVTTEAFF | - | TRBV5-1 | TRBD1 | TRBJ1-1
TGCAGCACCCGACAGGGAACCGGAGAGACCCAGTACTTC | CSTRQGTGETQYF | - | TRBV29-1 | TRBD1 | TRBJ2-5
TGTGCCAGTACCGTAACGGGACAGGGGCGGAACATTCAGTACTTC | CASTVTGQGRNIQYF | - | TRBV19 | TRBD1 | TRBJ2-4
TGCGCCAGCAGCCAAGTGGAACAGGTAACAGATACGCAGTATTTT | CASSQVEQVTDTQYF | - | TRBV4-1 | - | TRBJ2-3
TGTGCCAGCTCAAGGCAGGGGGTACCCAATCAGCCCCAGCATTTT | CASSRQGVPNQPQHF | few | TRBV18 | TRBD1 | TRBJ1-5
TGTGCCAGTAGTCTAGGGACGGGGGACACCGGGGAGCTGTTTTTT | CASSLGTGDTGELFF | - | TRBV19 | - | TRBJ2-2
TGTGCCAGCAGTTACTCGCTTGGGACAGGCTACGAGCAGTACTTC | CASSYSLGTGYEQYF | - | TRBV6-5 | TRBD1 | TRBJ2-7
TGTGCCAGCAGCTTCAACGCGGAGGGGCACGGAAACACCATATATTTT | CASSFNAEGHGNTIYF | - | TRBV7-8 | - | TRBJ1-3
TGTGCCAGCAGCCCCCCCGGGGGGAAGCGTGAGCAGTTCTTC | CASSPPGGKREQFF | - | TRBV14 | TRBD2 | TRBJ2-1
TGTGCCAGCAGCCAAGGGACTAGCGGGGGTACTAGCTCCTACGAGCAGTACTTC | CASSQGTSGGTSSYEQYF | once | TRBV3-1/TRBV3-2 | TRBD2 | TRBJ2-7
TGTGCCAGCAGAAGGACAGCCTCCTACGAGCAGTACTTC | CASRRTASYEQYF | - | TRBV27 | - | TRBJ2-7
TGTGCCAGCAGTCTCACTTGGAGGACGCAGCCCCAGCATTTT | CASSLTWRTQPQHF | once | TRBV27 | - | TRBJ1-5
TGTGCCAGCTCACCGCGGGACAGGGATCGGGCCAACGTCCTGACTTTC | CASSPRDRDRANVLTF | - | TRBV18 | TRBD1 | TRBJ2-6
TGTGCCAGCTCACAAGGAGGCCCATCCTACGAGCAGTACTTC | CASSQGGPSYEQYF | - | TRBV18 | - | TRBJ2-7
TGTGCCAGCAGCTTGAAAGGGGACACTGAAGCTTTCTTT | CASSLKGDTEAFF | - | TRBV5-4 | - | TRBJ1-1
TGTGCCAGCGACTCAGGGATCTCATATGGCAATCAGCCCCAGCATTTT | CASDSGISYGNQPQHF | - | TRBV2 | - | TRBJ1-5
TGTGCTAGTGGTTCCCAGGGGGGAACCGGGGAGCTGTTTTTT | CASGSQGGTGELFF | - | TRBV12-5 | - | TRBJ2-2
TGTGCCAGCTCGTTCACAGGGGGGAACACCGGGGAGCTGTTTTTT | CASSFTGGNTGELFF | - | TRBV18 | TRBD1 | TRBJ2-2
TGTGCCATCAGTGATTCCCGGGGAGCGGATGGCTACACCTTC | CAISDSRGADGYTF | - | TRBV10-3 | - | TRBJ1-2
TGTGCCAGTAGTATTAGGGGACAGGTGTACGAGCAGTACTTC | CASSIRGQVYEQYF | - | TRBV19 | TRBD1 | TRBJ2-7
TGTGCCAGTAGGGATGCGGGGGGACCATCCTACGAGCAGTACTTC | CASRDAGGPSYEQYF | - | TRBV19 | TRBD2 | TRBJ2-7
TGTGCCAGCCTTGGGGCCAGGGGCGGGCGAAATACGCAGTATTTT | CASLGARGGRNTQYF | - | TRBV28 | - | TRBJ2-3
TGTGCCAGCAGCTTAAGCGGCAGGGGGTTAAGTGAGCAGTTCTTC | CASSLSGRGLSEQFF | - | TRBV11-2 | TRBD1 | TRBJ2-1
TGTGCCACCAGCAGAGTTCTAGCCGAAAGCTCCTACAATGAGCAGTTCTTC | CATSRVLAESSYNEQFF | - | TRBV15 | - | TRBJ2-1
TGCAGTGCTAGTAATGAGTTACCGGAGACCCAGTACTTC | CSASNELPETQYF | - | TRBV20-1 | - | TRBJ2-5
TGCGCCAGCAGCCACCAGGGGACGGGGAACACTGAAGCTTTCTTT | CASSHQGTGNTEAFF | - | TRBV4-1 | - | TRBJ1-1
TGTGCCAGCAGCGTACTAGGAGCGCACCAAGAGACCCAGTACTTC | CASSVLGAHQETQYF | - | TRBV9 | - | TRBJ2-5